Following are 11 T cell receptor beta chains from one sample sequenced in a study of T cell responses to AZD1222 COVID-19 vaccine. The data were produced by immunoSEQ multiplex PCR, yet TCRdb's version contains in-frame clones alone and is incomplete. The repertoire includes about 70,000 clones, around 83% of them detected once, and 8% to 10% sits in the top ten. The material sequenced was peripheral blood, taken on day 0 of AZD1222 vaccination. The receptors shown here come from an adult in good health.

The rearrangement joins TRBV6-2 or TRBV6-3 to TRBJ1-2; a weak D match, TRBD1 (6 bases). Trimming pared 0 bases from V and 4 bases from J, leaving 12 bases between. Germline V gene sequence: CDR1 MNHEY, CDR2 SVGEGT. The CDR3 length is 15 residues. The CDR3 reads CASSYSPQGSYGYTF. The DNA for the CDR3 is TGTGCCAGCAGTTACTCTCCACAGGGAAGCTATGGCTACACCTTC.

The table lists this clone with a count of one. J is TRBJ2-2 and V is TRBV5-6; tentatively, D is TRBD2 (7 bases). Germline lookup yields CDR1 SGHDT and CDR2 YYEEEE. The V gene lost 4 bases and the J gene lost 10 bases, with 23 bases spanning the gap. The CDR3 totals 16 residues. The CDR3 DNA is TGTGCCAGCAGCCCGGGACTGGGGGCGGGGGATGTGGAGCTGTTTTTT. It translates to CASSPGLGAGDVELFF. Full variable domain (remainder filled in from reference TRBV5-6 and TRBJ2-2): DAGVTQSPTHLIKTRGQQVTLRCSPKSGHDTVSWYQQALGQGPQFIFQYYEEEERQRGNFPDRFSGHQFPNYSSELNVNALLLGDSALYLCASSPGLGAGDVELFFGEGSRLTVL.

The CDR3 DNA sequence: TGTGCCAGCAGTCCGACGGACTCCTACAATGAGCAGTTCTTC. This codes for CASSPTDSYNEQFF. This chain uses TRBV11-3 with TRBJ2-1; no reliable D call. The CDR3 sequence is 14 residues long. The ends were cut back, 6 bases at V and 0 bases at J, with 9 bases in the middle. Per the germline V gene, CDR1 is SGHNT and CDR2 is YENEEA. Full variable domain (missing parts from reference TRBV11-3 and TRBJ2-1): EAGVVQSPRYKIIEKKQPVAFWCNPISGHNTLYWYLQNLGQGPELLIRYENEEAVDDSQLPKDRFSAERLKGVDSTLKIQPAELGDSAVYLCASSPTDSYNEQFFGPGTRLTVL.

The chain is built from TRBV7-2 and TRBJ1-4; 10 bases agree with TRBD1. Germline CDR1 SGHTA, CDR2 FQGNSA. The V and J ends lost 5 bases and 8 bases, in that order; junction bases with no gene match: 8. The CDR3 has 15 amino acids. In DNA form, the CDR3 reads TGTGCCAGCAGCCAGACAGGGGGCATCGGGGAAAAACTGTTTTTT. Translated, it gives CASSQTGGIGEKLFF.

CDR3 nucleotide sequence: TGTGCCAGCAGTTACTCTAGGACTAGCGGGGGGTTTCAGCTGTTTTTT. Amino acids: CASSYSRTSGGFQLFF. This rearrangement joins TRBV6-5 to TRBJ2-2, with 14 bases fitting TRBD2. CDR1 and CDR2 (germline): MNHEY, SVGAGI. Trimming removed 0 bases from V and 12 bases from J; junction bases left unmatched: 6. The CDR3 contains 16 residues.

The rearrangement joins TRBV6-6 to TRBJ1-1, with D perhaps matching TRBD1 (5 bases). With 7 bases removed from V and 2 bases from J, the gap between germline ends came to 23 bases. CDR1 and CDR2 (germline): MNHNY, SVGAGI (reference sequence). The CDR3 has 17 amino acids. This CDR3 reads CASNRVITGVSNTEAFF. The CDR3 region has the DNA TGTGCCAGCAATCGAGTAATAACAGGAGTCTCCAACACTGAAGCTTTCTTT.

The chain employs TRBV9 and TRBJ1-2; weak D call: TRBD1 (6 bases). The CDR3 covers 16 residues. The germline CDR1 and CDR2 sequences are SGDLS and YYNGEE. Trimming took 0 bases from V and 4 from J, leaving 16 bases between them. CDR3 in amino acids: CASSVGTSQGGYGYTF. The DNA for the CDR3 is TGTGCCAGCAGCGTAGGAACATCTCAAGGGGGCTATGGCTACACCTTC.

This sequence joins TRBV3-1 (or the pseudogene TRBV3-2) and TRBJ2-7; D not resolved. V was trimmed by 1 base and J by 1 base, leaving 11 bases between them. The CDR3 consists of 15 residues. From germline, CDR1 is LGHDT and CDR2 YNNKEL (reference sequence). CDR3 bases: TGTGCCAGCAGCCAAGGACCGGATTTTTCCTACGAGCAGTACTTC. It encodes CASSQGPDFSYEQYF.

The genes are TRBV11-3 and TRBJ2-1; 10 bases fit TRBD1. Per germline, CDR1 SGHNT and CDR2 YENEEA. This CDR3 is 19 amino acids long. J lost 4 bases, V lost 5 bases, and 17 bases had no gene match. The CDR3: CASSPTSLTGGKRYNEQFF. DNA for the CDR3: TGTGCCAGCAGCCCGACCTCTCTGACAGGGGGCAAAAGGTACAATGAGCAGTTCTTC.

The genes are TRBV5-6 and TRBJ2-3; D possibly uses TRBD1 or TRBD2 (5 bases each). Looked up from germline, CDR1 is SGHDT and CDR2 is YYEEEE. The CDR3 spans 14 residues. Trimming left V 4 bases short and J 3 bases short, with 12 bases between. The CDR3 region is CASSLSGLTDTQYF. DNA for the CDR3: TGTGCCAGCAGCCTATCGGGGCTGACAGATACGCAGTATTTT. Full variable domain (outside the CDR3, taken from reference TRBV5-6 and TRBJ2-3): DAGVTQSPTHLIKTRGQQVTLRCSPKSGHDTVSWYQQALGQGPQFIFQYYEEEERQRGNFPDRFSGHQFPNYSSELNVNALLLGDSALYLCASSLSGLTDTQYFGPGTRLTVL.

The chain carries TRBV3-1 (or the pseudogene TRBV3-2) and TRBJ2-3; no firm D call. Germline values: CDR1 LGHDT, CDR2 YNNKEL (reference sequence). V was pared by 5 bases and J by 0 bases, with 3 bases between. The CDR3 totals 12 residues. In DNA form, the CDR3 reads TGTGCCAGCAGCTTTAGCACAGATACGCAGTATTTT. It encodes CASSFSTDTQYF.